Below are 14 T cell receptor beta chains sequenced from a single sample in a study of OX40 agonist ivuxolimab in advanced cancers. The assay was immunoSEQ multiplex PCR, and TCRdb's table has in-frame clones only and misses some. The repertoire has about 46,000 clones, 91% of them found once; the top ten carry 4% to 5%. The sequencing here drew on CD4+ or CD8+ T cells sorted from blood, taken in a trial of the OX40 agonist ivuxolimab. Receptor source: an adult with an advanced solid tumor such as melanoma, head and neck, liver or kidney cancer.

The CDR3 DNA sequence: TGTGCCAGCAGTTCCTCGGACAGGGCCCACGAGCAGTACGTC. Translation gives CASSSSDRAHEQYV. The chain couples TRBV27 to TRBJ2-7; TRBD1 aligns across 8 bases. The CDR3 runs 14 residues. The germline V gene has CDR1 MNHEY and CDR2 SMNVEV (reference sequence). J lost 5 bases, V lost 4 bases, and 7 bases had no gene match.

V and J are TRBV7-9 and TRBJ1-1, with a tentative D call TRBD1 (6 bases). This CDR3 comprises 13 residues. Trimming removed 5 bases at V and 5 bases at J, with 12 bases between. Germline-derived CDR1 and CDR2 are SEHNR and FQNEAQ (reference sequence). The CDR3 sequence is CASSRPRGTEAFF. The CDR3 DNA reads as TGTGCCAGCAGCCGTCCCAGGGGTACTGAAGCTTTCTTT.

The V gene is TRBV7-6, the J gene TRBJ1-1; 11 nucleotides align to TRBD1. This CDR3 has 15 amino acids. Germline loops: CDR1 SGHVS, CDR2 FNYEAQ. V lost 5 bases and J lost 8; bases outside the gene matches: 10. CDR3: CASSLGQGASLEAFF. Here the CDR3 DNA reads TGTGCCAGCAGCCTAGGACAGGGGGCCTCCTTAGAAGCTTTCTTT.

This chain uses TRBV4-1 with TRBJ1-1; D might be TRBD1 (6 bases). The CDR3 extends over 15 amino acids. The V gene lost 0 bases and the J gene lost 0 bases, with 8 bases spanning the gap. Germline CDR1 is MGHRA and CDR2 is YSYEKL. In DNA form, the CDR3 reads TGCGCCAGCAGCCAAGATGGGGGCGTGAACACTGAAGCTTTCTTT. It yields the protein CASSQDGGVNTEAFF.

The V gene is TRBV6-1, the J gene TRBJ2-5; 9 bases map to TRBD1. The V segment lost 3 bases and the J segment 4 bases; nucleotides outside the gene matches: 6. The germline V gene encodes CDR1 MNHNS and CDR2 SASEGT. The CDR3 spans 15 residues. The CDR3 DNA follows: TGTGCCAGCAGTGAGGCGACAGGGGGTGGAGAGACCCAGTACTTC. Translation: CASSEATGGGETQYF.

The gene calls are TRBV6-6 and TRBJ2-1; 9 bases line up with TRBD1. CDR1 is MNHNY, CDR2 SVGAGI, per germline (reference sequence). CDR3 length equals 16 residues. V lost 5 bases and J lost 6; bases outside the gene matches: 11. The CDR3 is CASSPPGTGKFNEQFF. The CDR3 DNA follows: TGTGCCAGCAGTCCCCCCGGGACAGGGAAGTTCAATGAGCAGTTCTTC.

The chain combines TRBV5-1 with TRBJ2-3; 11 nucleotides match TRBD1. Germline CDR1 is SGHRS and CDR2 is YFSETQ. With V trimmed by 2 bases and J by 4 bases, 9 bases remained unmatched. CDR3 size: 17 residues. DNA of the CDR3: TGCGCCAGCAGCTTACTCAACTGGGACAGGGGGGCAGATACGCAGTATTTT. Residues: CASSLLNWDRGADTQYF.

The chain links TRBV28 to TRBJ2-2; 8 bases are a match to TRBD2. V gave up 5 bases and J gave up 2 bases; unmatched junction bases: 7. CDR3 size: 16 residues. Germline V gives CDR1 MDHEN, CDR2 SYDVKM. DNA of the CDR3: TGTGCCAGCAGTCCCACCAGCGGGAGCAACACCGGGGAGCTGTTTTTT. As protein: CASSPTSGSNTGELFF.

The chain links TRBV5-4 to TRBJ2-6; a possible D gene is TRBD1 (6 bases). The CDR3 runs to 15 residues. CDR1 SGHNT and CDR2 YYREEE come from the germline V gene (reference sequence). V was pared by 4 bases and J by 0 bases, with 8 bases between. This CDR3 is CASSTDSSGANVLTF. As DNA, the CDR3 is TGTGCCAGCAGCACGGACAGCTCTGGGGCCAACGTCCTGACTTTC.

The V call is TRBV19, the J call TRBJ1-5, with a possible D match to TRBD1 (6 bases). CDR1 and CDR2 from the germline V gene are LNHDA and SQIVND (reference sequence). The CDR3 consists of 18 residues. The V gene lost 3 bases and the J gene lost 2 bases, with 20 bases spanning the gap. As DNA, the CDR3 is TGTGCCAGTAGTATTGGTGGGGGCCGGGGCGGAGGCAATCAGCCCCAGCATTTT. Translated, it gives CASSIGGGRGGGNQPQHF.

The chain uses TRBV6-5 and TRBJ1-4; no clear D. V lost 2 bases and J lost 5, with 12 bases in between. This CDR3 is built from 15 residues. The germline V gene encodes CDR1 MNHEY and CDR2 SVGAGI. The CDR3 coding sequence is TGTGCCAGCAGTTACGCGAATGGCCTAAATGAAAAACTGTTTTTT. It yields the protein CASSYANGLNEKLFF.

The chain carries TRBV6-1 and TRBJ2-7, with no clear D. In germline, CDR1 is MNHNS, CDR2 SASEGT. This CDR3 has 11 amino acids. Deletions cut 4 bases from V and 5 bases from J, with 6 bases between. CDR3 in DNA: TGTGCCAGCAGTGGCGACCACGAGCAGTACTTC. Translation: CASSGDHEQYF.

The chain couples TRBV7-8 to TRBJ2-1, with TRBD1 as a possible D gene (5 bases). V lost 5 bases and J 0 bases, leaving 14 bases between the germline ends. This CDR3 is 16 amino acids long. Looked up from germline, CDR1 is SGHVS and CDR2 is FQNEAQ. The CDR3 spells CASSAWKGPSYNEQFF. The DNA for the CDR3 is TGTGCCAGCAGCGCCTGGAAGGGGCCCTCCTACAATGAGCAGTTCTTC.

The CDR3 region has the DNA TGTGCCAGCAGCCTTACACGGGGGAGATCCACCGGGGAGCTGTTTTTT. It specifies CASSLTRGRSTGELFF. The V gene is TRBV28, the J gene TRBJ2-2, with a possible D match to TRBD2 (6 bases). Between the trimmed V and J ends, which lost 6 bases and 4 bases, there was a span of 18 bases. Germline lookup yields CDR1 MDHEN and CDR2 SYDVKM. The CDR3 consists of 16 residues.